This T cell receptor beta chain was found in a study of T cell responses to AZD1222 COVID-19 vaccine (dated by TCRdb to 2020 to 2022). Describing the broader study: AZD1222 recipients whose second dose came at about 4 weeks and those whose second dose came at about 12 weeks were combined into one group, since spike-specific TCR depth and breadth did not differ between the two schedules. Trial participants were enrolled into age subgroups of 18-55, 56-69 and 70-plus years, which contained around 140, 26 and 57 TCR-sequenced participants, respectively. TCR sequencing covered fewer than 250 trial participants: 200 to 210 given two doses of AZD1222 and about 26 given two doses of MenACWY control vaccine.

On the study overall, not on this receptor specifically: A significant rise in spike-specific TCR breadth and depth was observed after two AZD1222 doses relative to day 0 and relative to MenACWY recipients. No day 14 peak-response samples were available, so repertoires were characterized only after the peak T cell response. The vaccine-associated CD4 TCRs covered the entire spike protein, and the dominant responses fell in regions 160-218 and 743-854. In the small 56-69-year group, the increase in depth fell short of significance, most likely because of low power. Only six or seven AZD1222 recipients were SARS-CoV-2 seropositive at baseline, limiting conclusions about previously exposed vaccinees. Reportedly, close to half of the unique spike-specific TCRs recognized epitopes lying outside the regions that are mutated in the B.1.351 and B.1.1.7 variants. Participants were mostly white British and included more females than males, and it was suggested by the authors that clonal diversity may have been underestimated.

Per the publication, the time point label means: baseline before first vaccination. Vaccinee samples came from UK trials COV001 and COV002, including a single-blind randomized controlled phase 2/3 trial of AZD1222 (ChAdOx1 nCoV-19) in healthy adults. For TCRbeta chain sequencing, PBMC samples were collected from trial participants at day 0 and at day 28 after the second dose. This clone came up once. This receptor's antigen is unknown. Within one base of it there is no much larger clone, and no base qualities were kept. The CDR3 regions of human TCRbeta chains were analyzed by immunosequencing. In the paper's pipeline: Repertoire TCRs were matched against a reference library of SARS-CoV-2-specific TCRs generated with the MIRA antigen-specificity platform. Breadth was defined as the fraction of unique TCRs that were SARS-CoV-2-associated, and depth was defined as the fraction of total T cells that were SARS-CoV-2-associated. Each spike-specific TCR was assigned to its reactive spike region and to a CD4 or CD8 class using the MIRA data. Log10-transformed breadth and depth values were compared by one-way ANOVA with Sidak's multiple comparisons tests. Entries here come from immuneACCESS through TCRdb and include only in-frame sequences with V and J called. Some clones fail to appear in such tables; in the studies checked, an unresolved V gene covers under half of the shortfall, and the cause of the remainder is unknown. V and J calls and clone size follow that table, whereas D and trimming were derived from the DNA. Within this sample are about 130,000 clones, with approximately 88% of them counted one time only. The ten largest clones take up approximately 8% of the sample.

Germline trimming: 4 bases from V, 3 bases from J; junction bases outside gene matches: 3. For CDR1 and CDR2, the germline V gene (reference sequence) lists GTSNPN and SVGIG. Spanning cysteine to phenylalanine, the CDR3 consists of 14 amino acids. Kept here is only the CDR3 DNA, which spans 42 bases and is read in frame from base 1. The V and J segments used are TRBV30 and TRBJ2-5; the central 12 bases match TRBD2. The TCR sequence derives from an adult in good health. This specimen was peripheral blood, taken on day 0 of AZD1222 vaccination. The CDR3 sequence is CAWTRTSGEETQYF. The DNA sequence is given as TGTGCCTGGACGCGGACTAGCGGGGAAGAGACCCAGTACTTC.